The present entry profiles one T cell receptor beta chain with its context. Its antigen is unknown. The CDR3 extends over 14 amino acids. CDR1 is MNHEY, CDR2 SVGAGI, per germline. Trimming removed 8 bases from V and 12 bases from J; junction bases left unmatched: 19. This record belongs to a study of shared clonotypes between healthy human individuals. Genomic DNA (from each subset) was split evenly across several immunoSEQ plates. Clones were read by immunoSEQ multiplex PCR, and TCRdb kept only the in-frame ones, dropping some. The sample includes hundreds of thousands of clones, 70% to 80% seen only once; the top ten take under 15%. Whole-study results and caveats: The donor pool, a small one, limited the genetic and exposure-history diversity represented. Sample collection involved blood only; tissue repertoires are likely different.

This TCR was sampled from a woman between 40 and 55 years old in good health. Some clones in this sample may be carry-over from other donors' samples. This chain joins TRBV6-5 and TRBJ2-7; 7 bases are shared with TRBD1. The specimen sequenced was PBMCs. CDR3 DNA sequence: TGTGCCAGCGCCCGGGACAGTGTATACACAGCGGCGTACTTC. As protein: CASARDSVYTAAYF.